The following is a T cell receptor beta chain sequence with its context. In its sample, this clone was seen once. Its antigen target is currently unknown. Base qualities were left out, and no much larger clone turns up one base away. Participants in the prospective study were enrolled through a virtual design, were aged roughly 18 to 100 years, and lived in about two dozen United States geographic areas. In the prospective study, cohorts were assigned on the basis of participant-reported clinical history obtained from a screening survey and a study questionnaire. Mobile phlebotomists in the prospective study collected whole blood, serum and a nasopharyngeal or oropharyngeal swab from every participant. Additional blood draws and questionnaires over an approximately 2-month period could optionally be provided by prospective study participants. Blood samples from the prospective study were shipped frozen or at room temperature prior to DNA extraction.

Spanning cysteine to phenylalanine, the CDR3 consists of 12 amino acids. Only CDR3 DNA remains: 36 bases, in frame from the first base. The germline V gene encodes CDR1 MNHEY and CDR2 SVGEGT. Between the V and J ends, shortened by 6 bases and 2 bases respectively, the junction contains 8 bases. The data belong to a study of blood T cell repertoires in COVID-19 (dated by TCRdb to 2018 to 2021). For the wider study: Samples from collaborators originated in the United States, Italy and Spain and spanned both the acute and convalescent phases of COVID-19. A freely available public database, intended as a resource for researchers studying the immune response to SARS-CoV-2, is where the repertoires were released. Deeply sampled blood TCRbeta repertoires from subjects exposed to, actively infected with, or recovered from COVID-19 were included in the dataset. A de-identified subject ID, COVID-19 status, age in years and sex were almost always included in the sample metadata. The samples were drawn from the first 160 participants of the ongoing ImmuneRACE study and from over 950 subjects provided by 6 global collaborators. The material from the prospective study consisted of cDNA or gDNA derived from T cells, B-cell-depleted T cells, or PBMCs. HLA class I and class II types, where available, came from metadata supplied by the sample provider rather than from assay-based typing. Broad study findings and their caveats: Clinical and demographic metadata were provided uncurated, with the amount varying by source and participant.

TCRbeta CDR3 regions were amplified from genomic DNA by means of the immunoSEQ Assay, a bias-controlled multiplex PCR. Processing in the source paper ran as follows. Nucleated cell counts per sample were estimated from amplification of reference gene primers within the assay. Sequence reads were collapsed and filtered to measure the absolute abundance of every unique TCRbeta CDR3 rearrangement. For each sample, productive Simpson clonality was calculated as the square root of Simpson's diversity index over productive rearrangements. TCRdb took over this immuneACCESS table, retaining in-frame rearrangements with V and J assigned. Such tables are incomplete; in checked studies, under half of the missing clones stem from an unresolved V gene, and the remainder is unexplained. The DNA was the basis for D and trimming; V, J and clone size are from that table. The sample table holds roughly 250,000 clones, of which 75% to 90% were seen once. Around 6% of the sample goes to the ten largest clones.

This sequence was found in a woman in her twenties or thirties with acute COVID-19. Sequencing was performed on PBMCs or T cells enriched from blood (not recorded which). The chain is made from TRBV6-2 or TRBV6-3 and TRBJ2-7; no D gene call is confident. CDR3 protein: CASSSVTYEQYF. The nucleotide sequence is given as TGTGCCAGCAGCTCCGTTACCTACGAGCAGTACTTC.